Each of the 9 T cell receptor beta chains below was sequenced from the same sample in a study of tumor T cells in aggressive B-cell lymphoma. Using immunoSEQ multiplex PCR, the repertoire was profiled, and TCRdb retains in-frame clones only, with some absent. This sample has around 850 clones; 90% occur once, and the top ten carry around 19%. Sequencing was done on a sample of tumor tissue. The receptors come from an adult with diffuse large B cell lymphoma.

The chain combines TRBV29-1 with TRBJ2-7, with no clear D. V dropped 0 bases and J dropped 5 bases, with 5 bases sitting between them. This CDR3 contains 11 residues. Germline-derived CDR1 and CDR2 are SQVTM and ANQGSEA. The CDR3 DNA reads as TGCAGCGTTGAAGAACACAACGAGCAGTACTTC. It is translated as CSVEEHNEQYF.

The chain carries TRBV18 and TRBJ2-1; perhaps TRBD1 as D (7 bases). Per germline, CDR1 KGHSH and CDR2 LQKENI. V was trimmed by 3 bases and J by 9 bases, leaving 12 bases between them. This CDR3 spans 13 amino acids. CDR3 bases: TGTGCCAGCTCACCGCAGGGGGGCGGTGAGCAGTTCTTC. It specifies CASSPQGGGEQFF.

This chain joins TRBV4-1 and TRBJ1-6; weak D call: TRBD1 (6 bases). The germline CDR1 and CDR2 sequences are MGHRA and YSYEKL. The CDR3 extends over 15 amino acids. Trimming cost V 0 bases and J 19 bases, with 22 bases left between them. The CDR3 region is CASSQDQGTRELLHF. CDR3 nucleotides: TGCGCCAGCAGCCAAGACCAAGGGACACGGGAATTACTTCACTTT.

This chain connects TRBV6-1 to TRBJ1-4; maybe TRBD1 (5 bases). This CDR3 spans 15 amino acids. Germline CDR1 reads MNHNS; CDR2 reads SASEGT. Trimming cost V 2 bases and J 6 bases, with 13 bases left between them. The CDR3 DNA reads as TGTGCCAGCAGTGAAACCGGGACTAGGGATGAAAAACTGTTTTTT. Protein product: CASSETGTRDEKLFF.

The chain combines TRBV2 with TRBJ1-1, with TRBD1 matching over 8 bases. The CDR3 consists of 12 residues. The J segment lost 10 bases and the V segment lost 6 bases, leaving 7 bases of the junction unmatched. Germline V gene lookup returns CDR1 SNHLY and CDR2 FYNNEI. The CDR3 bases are TGTGCCAGCAGACCGGACAGGGAAGGAGCTTTCTTT. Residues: CASRPDREGAFF.

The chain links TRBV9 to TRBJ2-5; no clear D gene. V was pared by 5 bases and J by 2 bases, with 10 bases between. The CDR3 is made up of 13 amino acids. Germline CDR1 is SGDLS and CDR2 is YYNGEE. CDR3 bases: TGTGCCAGCAGTAACACACCTCAAGAGACCCAGTACTTC. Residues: CASSNTPQETQYF.

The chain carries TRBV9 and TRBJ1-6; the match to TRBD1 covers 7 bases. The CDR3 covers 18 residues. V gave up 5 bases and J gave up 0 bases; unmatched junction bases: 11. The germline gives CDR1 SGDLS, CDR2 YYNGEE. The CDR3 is CASRGQSYWGSYNSPLHF. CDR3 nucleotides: TGTGCCAGCAGGGGACAGAGCTATTGGGGCTCCTATAATTCACCCCTCCACTTT.

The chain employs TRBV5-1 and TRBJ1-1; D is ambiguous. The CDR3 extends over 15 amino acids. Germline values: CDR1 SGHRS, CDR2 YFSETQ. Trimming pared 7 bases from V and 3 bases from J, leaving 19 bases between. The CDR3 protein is CASQTSPKADTEAFF. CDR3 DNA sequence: TGCGCCAGCCAAACCTCGCCGAAGGCGGACACTGAAGCTTTCTTT.

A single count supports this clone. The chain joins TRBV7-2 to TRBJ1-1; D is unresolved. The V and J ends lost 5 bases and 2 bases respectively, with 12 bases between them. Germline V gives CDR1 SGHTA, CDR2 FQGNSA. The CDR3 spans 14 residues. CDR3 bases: TGTGCCAGCAGCACCTGGGCAGTAAACACTGAAGCTTTCTTT. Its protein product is CASSTWAVNTEAFF.